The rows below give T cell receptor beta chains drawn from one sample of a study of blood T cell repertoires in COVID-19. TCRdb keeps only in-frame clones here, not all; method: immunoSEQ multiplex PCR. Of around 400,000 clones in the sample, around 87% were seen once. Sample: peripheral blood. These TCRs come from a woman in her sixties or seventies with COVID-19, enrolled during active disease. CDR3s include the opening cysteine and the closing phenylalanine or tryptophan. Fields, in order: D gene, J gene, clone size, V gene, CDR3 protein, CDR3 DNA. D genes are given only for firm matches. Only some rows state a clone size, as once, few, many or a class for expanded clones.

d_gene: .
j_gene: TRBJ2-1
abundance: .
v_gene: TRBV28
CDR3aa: CASKGNEQFF
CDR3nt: TGTGCCAGCAAGGGGAATGAGCAGTTCTTC

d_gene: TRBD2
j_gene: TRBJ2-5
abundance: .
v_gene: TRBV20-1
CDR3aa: CSASTGGGAGETQYF
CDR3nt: TGCAGTGCTAGTACTGGCGGGGGGGCAGGGGAGACCCAGTACTTC

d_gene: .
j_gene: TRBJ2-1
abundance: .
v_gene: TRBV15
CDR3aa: CATSASPGGPYNEQFF
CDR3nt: TGTGCCACCAGCGCCTCACCGGGGGGCCCCTACAATGAGCAGTTCTTC

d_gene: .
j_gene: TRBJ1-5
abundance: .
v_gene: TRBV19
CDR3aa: CASTLYWGGRSSGQPQHF
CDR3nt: TGTGCCAGTACCCTATATTGGGGGGGGAGGTCAAGCGGGCAGCCCCAGCATTTT

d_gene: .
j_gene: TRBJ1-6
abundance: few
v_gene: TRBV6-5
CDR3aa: CASSRVTPNSPLHF
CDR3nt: TGTGCCAGCAGCAGGGTGACCCCGAATTCACCCCTCCACTTT

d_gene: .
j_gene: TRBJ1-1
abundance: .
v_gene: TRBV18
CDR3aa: CASSPWTEDTEAFF
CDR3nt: TGTGCCAGCTCACCTTGGACGGAGGACACTGAAGCTTTCTTT

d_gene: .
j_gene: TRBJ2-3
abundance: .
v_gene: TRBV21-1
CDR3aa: CASSKVSSGRSTDTQYF
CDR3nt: TGTGCCAGCAGCAAAGTGTCTAGCGGGCGTAGCACAGATACGCAGTATTTT

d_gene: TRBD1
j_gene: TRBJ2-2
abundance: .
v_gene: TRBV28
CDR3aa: CASSLWGTGQTGELFF
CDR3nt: TGTGCCAGCAGTTTATGGGGGACAGGGCAAACCGGGGAGCTGTTTTTT

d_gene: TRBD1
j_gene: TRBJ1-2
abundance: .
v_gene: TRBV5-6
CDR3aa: CATGGQQRNYGYTF
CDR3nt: TGTGCCACCGGGGGACAGCAAAGGAACTATGGCTACACCTTC

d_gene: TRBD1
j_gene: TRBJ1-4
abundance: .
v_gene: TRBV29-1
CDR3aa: CSVAQGTGGEKLFF
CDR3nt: TGCAGCGTCGCCCAGGGGACAGGTGGTGAAAAACTGTTTTTT

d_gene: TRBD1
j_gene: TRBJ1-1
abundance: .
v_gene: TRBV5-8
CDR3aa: CASSLTDRGGVVAFF
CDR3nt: TGTGCCAGCAGCCTCACAGACAGGGGCGGGGTGGTAGCTTTCTTT

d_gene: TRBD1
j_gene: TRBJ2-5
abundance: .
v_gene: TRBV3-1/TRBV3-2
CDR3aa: CASSPWTGTQETQYF
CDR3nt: TGTGCCAGCAGCCCATGGACAGGGACTCAAGAGACCCAGTACTTC

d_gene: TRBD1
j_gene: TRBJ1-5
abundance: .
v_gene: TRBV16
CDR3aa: CASSRYRDSQGQPQHF
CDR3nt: TGTGCCAGCAGCCGTTACCGGGACAGTCAGGGCCAGCCCCAGCATTTT

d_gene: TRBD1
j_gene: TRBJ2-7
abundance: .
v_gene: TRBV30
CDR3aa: CAWRRDRGKQYF
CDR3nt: TGTGCCTGGAGAAGGGACAGGGGGAAGCAGTACTTC

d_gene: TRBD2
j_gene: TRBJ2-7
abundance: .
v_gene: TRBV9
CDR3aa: CASSVGRGNEQYF
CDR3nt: TGTGCCAGCAGCGTAGGGCGGGGGAACGAGCAGTACTTC

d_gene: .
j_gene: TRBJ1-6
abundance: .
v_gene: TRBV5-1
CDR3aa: CASSKPSQNSPLHF
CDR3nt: TGCGCCAGCAGCAAACCGTCCCAGAATTCACCCCTCCACTTT

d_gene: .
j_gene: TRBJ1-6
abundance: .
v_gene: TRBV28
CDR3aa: CASSSFPPLHF
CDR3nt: TGTGCCAGCAGTTCTTTCCCACCCCTCCACTTT

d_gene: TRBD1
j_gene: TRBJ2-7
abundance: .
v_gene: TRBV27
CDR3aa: CASSASGTVDTYEQYF
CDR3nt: TGTGCCAGCAGTGCATCCGGGACAGTAGACACCTACGAGCAGTACTTC

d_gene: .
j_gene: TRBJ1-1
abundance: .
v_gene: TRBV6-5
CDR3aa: CASSRELSTEAFF
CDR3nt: TGTGCCAGCAGCCGGGAATTGAGCACTGAAGCTTTCTTT

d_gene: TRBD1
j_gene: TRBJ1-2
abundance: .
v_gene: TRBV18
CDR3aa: CASSPQAGGNGYTF
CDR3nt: TGTGCCAGCTCACCACAGGCAGGGGGCAATGGCTACACCTTC

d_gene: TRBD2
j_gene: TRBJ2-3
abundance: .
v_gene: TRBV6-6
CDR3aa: CASSPPASGGVGDTQYF
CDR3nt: TGTGCCAGCAGTCCACCCGCCAGCGGGGGGGTAGGAGATACGCAGTATTTT

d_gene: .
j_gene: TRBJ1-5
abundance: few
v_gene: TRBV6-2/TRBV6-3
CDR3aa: CASSFLSVYQPQHF
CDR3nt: TGTGCCAGCAGTTTTCTATCTGTTTATCAGCCCCAGCATTTT

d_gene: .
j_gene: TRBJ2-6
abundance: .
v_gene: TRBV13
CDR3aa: CASSLDNSGANVLTF
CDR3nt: TGTGCCAGCAGTTTAGACAACTCTGGGGCCAACGTCCTGACTTTC

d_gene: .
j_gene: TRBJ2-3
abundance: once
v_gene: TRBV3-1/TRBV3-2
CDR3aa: CASSHRTSTDTQYF
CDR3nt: TGTGCCAGCAGCCACCGGACTAGCACAGATACGCAGTATTTT

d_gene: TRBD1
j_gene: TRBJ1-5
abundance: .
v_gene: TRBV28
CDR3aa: CASLGQNQPQHF
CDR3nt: TGTGCCAGCCTGGGACAGAATCAGCCCCAGCATTTT

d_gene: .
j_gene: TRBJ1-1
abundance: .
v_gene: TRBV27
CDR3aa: CASSPQTRTANTEAFF
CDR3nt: TGTGCCAGCAGTCCACAAACCAGGACAGCGAACACTGAAGCTTTCTTT

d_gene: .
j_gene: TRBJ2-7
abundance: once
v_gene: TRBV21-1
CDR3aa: CASICGRGYEQYF
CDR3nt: TGTGCCAGCATCTGTGGCAGGGGTTACGAGCAGTACTTC

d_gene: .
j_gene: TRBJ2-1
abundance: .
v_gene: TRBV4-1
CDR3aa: CASSQEGRSYNEQFF
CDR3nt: TGCGCCAGCAGCCAAGAGGGGAGGTCCTACAATGAGCAGTTCTTC

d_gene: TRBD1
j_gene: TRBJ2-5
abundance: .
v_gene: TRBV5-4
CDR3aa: CASSLGTGIRETQYF
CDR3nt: TGTGCCAGCAGCTTGGGGACAGGGATTCGGGAGACCCAGTACTTC

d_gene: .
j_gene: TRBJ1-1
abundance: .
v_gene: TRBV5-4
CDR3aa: CASSFGGATDTEAFF
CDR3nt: TGTGCCAGCAGCTTTGGGGGGGCGACCGACACTGAAGCTTTCTTT

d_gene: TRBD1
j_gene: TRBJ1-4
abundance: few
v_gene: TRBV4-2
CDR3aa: CASSQVPGQGGFTNEKLFF
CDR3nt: TGTGCCAGCAGCCAAGTCCCGGGACAGGGTGGATTCACTAATGAAAAACTGTTTTTT

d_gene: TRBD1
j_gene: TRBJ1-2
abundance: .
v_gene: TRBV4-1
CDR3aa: CASSQSTLTGVYGYTF
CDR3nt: TGCGCCAGCAGCCAGTCTACCCTGACAGGGGTATATGGCTACACCTTC

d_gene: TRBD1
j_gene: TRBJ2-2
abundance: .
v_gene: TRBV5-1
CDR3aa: CASSPTTGAGGELFF
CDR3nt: TGCGCCAGCAGCCCAACAACAGGGGCGGGCGGGGAGCTGTTTTTT

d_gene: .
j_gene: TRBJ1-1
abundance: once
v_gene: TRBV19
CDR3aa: CASSIEGGYEAFF
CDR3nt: TGTGCCAGTAGTATAGAAGGAGGTTATGAAGCTTTCTTT

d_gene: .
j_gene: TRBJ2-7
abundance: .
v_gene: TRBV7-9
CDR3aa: CASSLVQWGEAYEQYF
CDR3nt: TGTGCCAGCAGCTTAGTTCAGTGGGGGGAGGCCTACGAGCAGTACTTC

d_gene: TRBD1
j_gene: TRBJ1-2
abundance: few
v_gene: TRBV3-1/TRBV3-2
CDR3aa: CASSQEGQGRPNYGYTF
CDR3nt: TGTGCCAGCAGCCAAGAGGGACAGGGAAGACCTAACTATGGCTACACCTTC

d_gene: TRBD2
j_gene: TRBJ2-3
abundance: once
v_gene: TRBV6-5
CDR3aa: CASSYGSGGARDTQYF
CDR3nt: TGTGCCAGCAGTTACGGTAGCGGGGGGGCACGAGATACGCAGTATTTT

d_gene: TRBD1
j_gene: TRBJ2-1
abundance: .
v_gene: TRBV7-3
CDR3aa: CASSPRTGSFNEQFF
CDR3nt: TGTGCCAGCAGCCCTCGGACAGGGAGTTTCAATGAGCAGTTCTTC

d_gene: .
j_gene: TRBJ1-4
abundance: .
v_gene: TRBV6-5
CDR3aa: CASPTGRSEKLFF
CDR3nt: TGTGCCAGCCCCACCGGGAGATCGGAAAAACTGTTTTTT

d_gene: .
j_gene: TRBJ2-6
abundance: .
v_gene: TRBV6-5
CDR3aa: CASQPGSGANVLTF
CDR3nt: TGTGCCAGCCAGCCGGGGTCTGGGGCCAACGTCCTGACTTTC

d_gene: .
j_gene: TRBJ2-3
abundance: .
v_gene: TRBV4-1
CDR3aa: CASSRPEGADTQYF
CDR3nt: TGCGCCAGCAGCCGCCCTGAAGGGGCAGATACGCAGTATTTT

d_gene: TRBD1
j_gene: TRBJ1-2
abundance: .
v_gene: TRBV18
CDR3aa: CASSHGQVNGYTF
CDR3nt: TGTGCCAGCTCACACGGACAGGTCAATGGCTACACCTTC

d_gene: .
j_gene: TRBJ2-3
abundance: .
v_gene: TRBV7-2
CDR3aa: CASSTDRPSSTDTQYF
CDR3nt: TGTGCCAGCAGCACAGACAGGCCCTCTAGCACAGATACGCAGTATTTT

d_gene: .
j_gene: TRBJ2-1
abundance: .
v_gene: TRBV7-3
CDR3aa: CASSFLAVSSYNEQFF
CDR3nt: TGTGCCAGCAGCTTTTTAGCGGTTAGCTCCTACAATGAGCAGTTCTTC

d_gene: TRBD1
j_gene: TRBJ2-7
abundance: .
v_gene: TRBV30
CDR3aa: CAWSGTGDEQYF
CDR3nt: TGTGCCTGGAGTGGGACAGGGGACGAGCAGTACTTC

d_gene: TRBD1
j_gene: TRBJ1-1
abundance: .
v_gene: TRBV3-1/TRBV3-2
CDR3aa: CASSQRGHDEAFF
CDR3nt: TGTGCCAGCAGCCAGAGGGGGCATGATGAAGCTTTCTTT

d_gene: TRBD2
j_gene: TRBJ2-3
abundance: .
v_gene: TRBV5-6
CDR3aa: CASSFRGENPADTQYF
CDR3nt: TGTGCCAGCAGCTTCCGGGGGGAAAATCCGGCAGATACGCAGTATTTT

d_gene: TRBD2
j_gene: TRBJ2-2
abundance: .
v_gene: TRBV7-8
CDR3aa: CASSLSGAYTGELFF
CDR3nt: TGTGCCAGCAGCCTAAGCGGGGCGTACACCGGGGAGCTGTTTTTT

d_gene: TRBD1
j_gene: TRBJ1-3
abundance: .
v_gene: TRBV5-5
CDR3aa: CASSPGGGGNTIYF
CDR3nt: TGTGCCAGCAGCCCAGGGGGCGGGGGAAACACCATATATTTT

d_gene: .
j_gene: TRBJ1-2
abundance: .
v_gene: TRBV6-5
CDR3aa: CASSWGPGYGYTF
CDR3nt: TGTGCCAGCAGCTGGGGCCCTGGCTATGGCTACACCTTC

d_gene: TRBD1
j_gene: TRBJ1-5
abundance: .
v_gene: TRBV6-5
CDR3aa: CASGRQGASQPQHF
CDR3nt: TGTGCCAGCGGGAGACAGGGGGCTAGTCAGCCCCAGCATTTT

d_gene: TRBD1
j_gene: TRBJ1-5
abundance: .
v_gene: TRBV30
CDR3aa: CAWSVGQGQGQPQHF
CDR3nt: TGTGCCTGGAGTGTAGGACAGGGACAAGGTCAGCCCCAGCATTTT

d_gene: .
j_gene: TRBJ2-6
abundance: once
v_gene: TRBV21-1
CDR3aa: CASSKLQHLSGANVLTF
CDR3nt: TGTGCCAGCAGCAAACTTCAACACCTCTCTGGGGCCAACGTCCTGACTTTC

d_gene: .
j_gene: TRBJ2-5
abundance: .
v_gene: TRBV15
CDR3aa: CATSRDPETQYF
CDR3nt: TGTGCCACCAGCAGAGATCCGGAGACCCAGTACTTC